This TCR beta chain is drawn from a study of T cell changes during pregnancy in multiple sclerosis. Sequenced by immunoSEQ multiplex PCR; TCRdb stores in-frame clones only, minus some. This table has 80,000 to 130,000 clones, 90% to 95% appearing once. Germline-derived CDR1 and CDR2 are LNHDA and SQIVND (reference sequence). The ends lost 5 bases at V and 7 bases at J; junction bases unmatched: 6. The CDR3 is 15 residues long. Sequences were derived from peripheral blood, sampled before pregnancy. This TCR was recovered from a female donor with multiple sclerosis, enrolled in a pregnancy study. The chain combines TRBV19 with TRBJ2-1; TRBD1 matches at 12 bases. CDR3 loop: CASSLGQGALNEQFF. DNA for the CDR3: TGTGCCAGTAGTTTGGGACAGGGGGCCTTAAATGAGCAGTTCTTC.